Listed here are 15 T cell receptor beta chains from one sample, sequenced in a study of esophageal squamous cell carcinoma under preoperative chemotherapy (dated by TCRdb to the late 2010s). The time point label of this sample denotes: before preoperative PTX-NDP chemotherapy. The library was prepared using PCR. The instrument was a HiSeq X Ten. TCRdb itself trimmed the public reads at Q25 with fastp, ran MiXCR and retained productive beta chains. Every CDR3 protein is listed once, alongside the most common genes and DNA of its rows. The sample table lists about 12,000 distinct CDR3 sequences, 45% to 60% of them with a count of one. Of the sample, approximately 16% is held by the ten largest clones. The specimen was collected from a patient given preoperative chemotherapy. The receptor source for this set is a human donor with esophageal squamous cell carcinoma. The donor label of this sample is uncertain.

J is TRBJ2-1 and V is TRBV10-2, with 8 bases matching TRBD2. CDR3 size: 14 residues. V lost 8 bases, J lost 8 bases, and 11 bases stayed unmatched. Germline V lookup: CDR1 WSHSY, CDR2 SAAADI. In DNA form, the CDR3 reads TGCGCCAGCGAAAATAGCGGGACCCTAGATGAGCAGTTCTTC. This codes for CASENSGTLDEQFF.

This clonotype was recorded at least ten times. One end of the junction does not line up with germline, which may come from a read error. Here the CDR3 reads CASSPLNGPQFF. The CDR3 nucleotides read TGTGCTAGCAGCCCCCTAAATGGGCCCCAGTTCTTC. The chain is built from TRBV7-7 and TRBJ2-1; no clear D. This CDR3 region has 12 residues. Per germline, CDR1 SSHAT and CDR2 FNYEAQ (reference sequence).

A remark on this clonotype: At one end the junction does not follow the germline gene, possibly because of a read error. V and J are TRBV6-1 and TRBJ2-4; no clear D gene. Germline assignment: CDR1 MNHNS and CDR2 SASEGT. The CDR3 is 15 amino acids. CDR3 sequence: CASRSSVWAKNTQYF. CDR3 in DNA: TGTGCCAGCAGGTCGAGCGTGTGGGCCAAAAATACGCAGTATTTC.

At least ten counts were recorded for this clonotype. The genes are TRBV7-8 and TRBJ2-1; D is ambiguous. Germline V gene sequence: CDR1 SGHVS, CDR2 FQNEAQ. Trimming stripped 5 bases from V and 13 bases from J, with 21 bases between. CDR3 size: 14 residues. CDR3 sequence reads: CASSTSVRGETQFF. CDR3 bases: TGTGCCAGCAGCACAAGCGTGAGAGGAGAGACCCAGTTCTTC.

The V and J genes are TRBV7-2 and TRBJ2-1, with a tentative D call TRBD2 (5 bases). This CDR3 has 13 residues. The V gene's germline CDR1 is SGHTA and CDR2 FQGNSA. The V end was cut by 2 bases, the J end by 10 bases, with 12 bases between. CDR3 coding DNA: TGTGCCAGCAGCTTAAACCTCGACTACGAGCAGTTCTTC. Protein product: CASSLNLDYEQFF.

This clonotype was seen a few times. The chain uses TRBV6-5 and TRBJ1-1; no clear D. V was trimmed by 0 bases and J by 6 bases, leaving 11 bases between them. The CDR3 has 14 amino acids. The germline gives CDR1 MNHEY, CDR2 SVGAGI. The CDR3 region has the DNA TGTGCCAGCAGTTACTCCATCAGTGCCGCTGAAGCTTTCTTT. Translation gives CASSYSISAAEAFF.

This clonotype was counted only a few times. The chain combines TRBV7-8 with TRBJ2-7; D may be TRBD1 (5 bases). V lost 0 bases to trimming and J lost 0 bases, with 9 bases between them. The CDR3 is 15 amino acids. Germline V CDR1 and CDR2: SGHVS, FQNEAQ. The CDR3: CASSLAQGPSYEQYF. The CDR3 DNA reads TGTGCCAGCAGCTTAGCGCAGGGCCCCTCCTACGAGCAGTACTTC.

The chain uses TRBV10-3 and TRBJ2-1; the D gene is possibly TRBD2 (6 bases). The last part of the DNA fits TRBJ2-5 better; the J call may be wrong. Germline CDR1 is ENHRY and CDR2 is SYGVKD. This CDR3 region has 14 residues. The CDR3 DNA follows: TGTGCCATCAGTGAGCCGGAGGGTAAGGAGACCCAGTACTTC. Translation: CAISEPEGKETQYF.

This clonotype occurred many times. V gene TRBV7-6 combines with J gene TRBJ2-2; perhaps TRBD1 as D (7 bases). This CDR3 comprises 14 residues. CDR1 and CDR2 (germline): SGHVS, FNYEAQ. With 4 bases removed from V and 7 bases from J, the gap between germline ends came to 13 bases. Here the CDR3 reads CASSSRGENGELFF. The CDR3 DNA reads as TGTGCCAGCAGCTCCAGGGGGGAGAACGGGGAGCTGTTTTTT. Using reference TRBV7-6 and TRBJ2-2 for the parts outside the CDR3, the full variable domain is GAGVSQSPRYKVTKRGQDVALRCDPISGHVSLYWYRQALGQGPEFLTYFNYEAQQDKSGLPNDRFSAERPEGSISTLTIQRTEQRDSAMYRCASSSRGENGELFFGEGSRLTVL.

The CDR3 sequence: CGGGDGGGDADTQYF. The DNA for the CDR3 is TGTGGCGGGGGTGACGGGGGCGGTGACGCAGATACGCAGTACTTC. V is TRBV6-4 and J is TRBJ2-3; TRBD2 might be the D (7 bases). The end of the DNA is better explained by TRBJ2-7, so the J call may be wrong. CDR3 length: 15 residues. The germline V gene encodes CDR1 MRHNA and CDR2 SNTAGT.

This clonotype was seen a handful of times. The CDR3 sequence: CASSEWRTSGRGTDTQYF. The CDR3 region has the DNA TGTGCCAGCAGTGAATGGCGGACTAGCGGGAGAGGGACAGATACGCAGTATTTT. The chain joins TRBV6-1 to TRBJ2-3; 13 bases are shared with TRBD2. The germline gives CDR1 MNHNS, CDR2 SASEGT. V lost 2 bases and J lost 3; bases outside the gene matches: 8. The CDR3 length is 18 residues.

The V call is TRBV6-1, the J call TRBJ2-3, with D tentatively TRBD1 or TRBD2 (5 bases each). Trimming removed 4 bases at V and 9 bases at J, with 23 bases between. Germline CDR1 and CDR2: MNHNS and SASEGT. The CDR3 has 16 amino acids. The CDR3 sequence: CASSGFGGSYQETQYF. Here the CDR3 DNA reads TGTGCCAGCAGTGGGTTTGGGGGAAGCTACCAAGAGACGCAGTATTTT.

The V and J genes are TRBV6-1 and TRBJ2-1; tentative D call: TRBD2 (5 bases). CDR3 size: 11 residues. Germline loops: CDR1 MNHNS, CDR2 SASEGT. With 5 bases removed from V and 7 bases from J, the gap between germline ends came to 6 bases. Here the CDR3 DNA reads TGTGCCAGCAGTCGGGAAAATGAGCAGTTCTTC. It specifies CASSRENEQFF.

Relative to its sample, this clonotype is medium-sized. The chain couples TRBV10-2 to TRBJ2-1; D is unclear. Per germline, CDR1 WSHSY and CDR2 SAAADI. Deletions cut 1 base from V and 9 bases from J, with 7 bases between. The CDR3 is 12 amino acids. CDR3 amino acids: CASSEFGIEQFF. The DNA for the CDR3 is TGCGCCAGCAGTGAGTTTGGAATTGAGCAGTTCTTC.

The chain couples TRBV6-1 to TRBJ2-3, with TRBD2 as a possible D gene (5 bases). The CDR3 has 15 residues. V lost 7 bases and J lost 9, with 23 bases in between. From germline, CDR1 is MNHNS and CDR2 SASEGT. The CDR3 is CASIPVDLNTGTQYF. In nucleotides, the CDR3 is TGTGCCAGCATTCCCGTGGACTTGAACACCGGGACGCAGTATTTT.